The clone carrying this T cell receptor beta chain was detected ten times or more. Its antigen is unknown. This CDR3 is 14 amino acids long. Trimming left V 2 bases short and J 6 bases short, with 12 bases between. From germline, CDR1 is LGHDT and CDR2 YNNKEL (reference sequence). This sample was taken from a study of identical twins. Whole-study results and caveats: Cord blood beta clonotypes present at high abundance carried fewer insertions; no such pattern appeared in memory repertoires. It was possible that invariant MAIT and iNKT cells partly confounded the zero-insertion analyses.

After template switching added a universal primer site, the resulting cDNA carried unique molecular identifiers. TCRdb called the 5' RACE reads again in MiXCR, with one record for every CDR3 protein. This table holds approximately 240,000 distinct CDR3 sequences, about 14% found once. The V and J genes are TRBV3-1 and TRBJ2-3, with no clear D. This receptor was obtained from a young woman in good health. Sequencing was carried out using memory (CD45RO+) T cells sorted from blood. CDR3 loop: CASSQRGGGDTQYF. The CDR3 DNA is TGTGCCAGCAGCCAACGTGGTGGTGGCGATACGCAGTATTTT.